In terms of frequency, the clone carrying this T cell receptor beta chain is medium-sized. Its target is unknown. At 300,000 to 350,000 cells each, triplicate sorts were carried out for each CD8+ T cell subset. This specimen belongs to a study of CXCR3-negative and CXCR3-positive naive CD8 T cells. Study results and limitations: Hydrophobicity was higher for TRB CDR3s found in CXCR3-positive naive cells than in CXCR3-negative naive cells.

Carrying UMI labels, the TRB cDNA libraries were prepared through 5' RACE. After re-calling the 5' RACE reads, TCRdb lists one entry per CDR3 protein, DNA absent. In total, the table holds thousands of distinct CDR3 sequences. The CDR3 length is 14 residues. Germline V CDR1 and CDR2: SQVTM, ANQGSEA. Sequencing was carried out using naive CXCR3+ CD8+ T cells from blood. Subset specified: CD45RO-CCR7+CD27+CD95- naive CD8+ T cells expressing CXCR3 (TNR3+). This clonotype originated in a human donor in good health. Some clones in this sample may be carry-over from other donors' samples. This rearrangement joins TRBV29-1 to TRBJ2-7; checking the TCRdb D call of TRBD1 is not possible without DNA. The CDR3 here is CSVEVQGGTYEQYF.